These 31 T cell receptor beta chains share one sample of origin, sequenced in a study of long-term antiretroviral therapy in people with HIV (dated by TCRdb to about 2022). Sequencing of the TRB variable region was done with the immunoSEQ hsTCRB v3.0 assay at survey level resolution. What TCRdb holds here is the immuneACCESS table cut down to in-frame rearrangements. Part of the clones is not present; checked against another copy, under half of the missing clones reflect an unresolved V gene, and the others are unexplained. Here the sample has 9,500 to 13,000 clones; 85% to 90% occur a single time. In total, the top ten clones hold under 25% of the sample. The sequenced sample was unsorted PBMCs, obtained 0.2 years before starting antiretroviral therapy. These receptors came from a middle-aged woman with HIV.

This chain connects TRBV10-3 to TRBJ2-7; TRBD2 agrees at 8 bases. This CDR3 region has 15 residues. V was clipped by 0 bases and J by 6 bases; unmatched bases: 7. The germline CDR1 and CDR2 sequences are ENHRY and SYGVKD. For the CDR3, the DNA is TGTGCCATCAGTGAGTCGGACGGGGGGGCTTTCGAGCAGTACTTC. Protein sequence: CAISESDGGAFEQYF.

The CDR3 region is CAIRRLAGYNEQFF. In nucleotides, the CDR3 is TGTGCCATCAGGCGACTAGCGGGGTACAATGAGCAGTTCTTC. J is TRBJ2-1 and V is TRBV10-3; 11 bases match TRBD2. The CDR3 spans 14 residues. Germline V CDR1 and CDR2: ENHRY, SYGVKD. V dropped 6 bases and J dropped 4; count of bases not matched to a gene: 2.

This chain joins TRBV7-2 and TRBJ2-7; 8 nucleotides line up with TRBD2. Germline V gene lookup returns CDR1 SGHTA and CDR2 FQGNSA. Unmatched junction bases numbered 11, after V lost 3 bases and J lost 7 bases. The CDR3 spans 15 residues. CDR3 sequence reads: CASSFPLSGAEEQYF. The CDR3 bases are TGTGCCAGCAGCTTCCCCCTTAGCGGGGCGGAAGAGCAGTACTTC.

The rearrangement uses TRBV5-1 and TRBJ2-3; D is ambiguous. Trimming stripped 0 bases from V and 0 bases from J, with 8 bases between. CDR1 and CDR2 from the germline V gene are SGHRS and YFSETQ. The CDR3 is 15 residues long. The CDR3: CASSLADTSTDTQYF. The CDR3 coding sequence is TGCGCCAGCAGCTTGGCGGATACTAGCACAGATACGCAGTATTTT.

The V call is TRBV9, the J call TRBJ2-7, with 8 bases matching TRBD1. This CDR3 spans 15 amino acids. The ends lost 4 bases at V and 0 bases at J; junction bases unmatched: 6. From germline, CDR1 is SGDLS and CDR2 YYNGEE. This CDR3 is CASSPRTGSSYEQYF. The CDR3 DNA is TGTGCCAGCAGCCCTCGGACAGGGAGCTCCTACGAGCAGTACTTC.

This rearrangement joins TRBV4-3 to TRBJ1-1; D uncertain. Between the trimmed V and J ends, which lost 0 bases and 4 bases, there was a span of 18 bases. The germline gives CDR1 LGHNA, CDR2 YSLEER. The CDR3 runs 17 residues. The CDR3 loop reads CASSQDGSIVMGTEAFF. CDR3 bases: TGCGCCAGCAGCCAAGATGGCTCAATCGTAATGGGCACTGAAGCTTTCTTT.

CDR3 bases: TGTGCCAGCAGCACGGGACTAGCGGGGAACACAGATACGCAGTATTTT. Translating gives CASSTGLAGNTDTQYF. The chain carries TRBV5-5 and TRBJ2-3; the match to TRBD2 covers 13 bases. V shed 4 bases, J shed 2 bases, and the junction held 4 bases outside the gene matches. Germline lookup yields CDR1 SGHKS and CDR2 YYEKEE (reference sequence). The CDR3 runs 16 residues.

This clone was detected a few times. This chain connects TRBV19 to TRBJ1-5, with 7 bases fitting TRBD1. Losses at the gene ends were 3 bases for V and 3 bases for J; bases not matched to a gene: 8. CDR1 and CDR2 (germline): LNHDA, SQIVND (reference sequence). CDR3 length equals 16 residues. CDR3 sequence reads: CASSMDGQDNNQPQHF. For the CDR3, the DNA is TGTGCCAGTAGTATGGACGGACAGGATAACAATCAGCCCCAGCATTTT.

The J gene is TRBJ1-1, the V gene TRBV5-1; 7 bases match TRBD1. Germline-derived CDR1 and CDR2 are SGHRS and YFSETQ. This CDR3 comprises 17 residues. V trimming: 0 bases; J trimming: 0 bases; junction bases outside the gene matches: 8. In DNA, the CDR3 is TGCGCCAGCAGCTTGGCTTTGACAGGGTACATGAACACTGAAGCTTTCTTT. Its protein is CASSLALTGYMNTEAFF. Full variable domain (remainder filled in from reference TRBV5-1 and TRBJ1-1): KAGVTQTPRYLIKTRGQQVTLSCSPISGHRSVSWYQQTPGQGLQFLFEYFSETQRNKGNFPGRFSGRQFSNSRSEMNVSTLELGDSALYLCASSLALTGYMNTEAFFGQGTRLTVV.

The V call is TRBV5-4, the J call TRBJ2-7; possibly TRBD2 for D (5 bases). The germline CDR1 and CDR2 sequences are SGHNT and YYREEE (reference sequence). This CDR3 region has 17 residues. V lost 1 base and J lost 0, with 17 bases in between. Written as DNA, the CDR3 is TGTGCCAGCAGCTTGTACGAGGGAGCGCGCAGCTCCTACGAGCAGTACTTC. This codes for CASSLYEGARSSYEQYF.

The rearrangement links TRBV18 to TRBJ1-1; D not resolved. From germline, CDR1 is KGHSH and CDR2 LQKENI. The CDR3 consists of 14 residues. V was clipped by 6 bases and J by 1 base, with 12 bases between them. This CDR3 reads CASSRSRPNTEAFF. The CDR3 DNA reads TGTGCCAGCTCTCGCTCCCGCCCGAACACTGAAGCTTTCTTT. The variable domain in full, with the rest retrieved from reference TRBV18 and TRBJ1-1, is NAGVMQNPRHLVRRRGQEARLRCSPMKGHSHVYWYRQLPEEGLKFMVYLQKENIIDESGMPKERFSAEFPKEGPSILRIQQVVRGDSAAYFCASSRSRPNTEAFFGQGTRLTVV.

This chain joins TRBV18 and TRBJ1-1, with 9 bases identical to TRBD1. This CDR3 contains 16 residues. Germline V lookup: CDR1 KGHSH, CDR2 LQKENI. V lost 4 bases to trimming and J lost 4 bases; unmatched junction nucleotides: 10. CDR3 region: CASSLRASQGATEAFF. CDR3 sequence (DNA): TGTGCCAGCTCACTAAGGGCGTCACAGGGGGCCACTGAAGCTTTCTTT.

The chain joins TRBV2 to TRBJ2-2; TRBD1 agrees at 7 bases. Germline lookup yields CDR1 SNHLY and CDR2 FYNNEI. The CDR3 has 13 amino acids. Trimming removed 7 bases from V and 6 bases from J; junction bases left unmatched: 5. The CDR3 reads CASMFQGAGELFF. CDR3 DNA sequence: TGTGCCAGCATGTTCCAGGGGGCCGGGGAGCTGTTTTTT.

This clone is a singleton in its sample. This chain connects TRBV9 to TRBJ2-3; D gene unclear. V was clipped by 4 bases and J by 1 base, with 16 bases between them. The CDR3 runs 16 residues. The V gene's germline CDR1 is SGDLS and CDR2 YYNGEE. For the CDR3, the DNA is TGTGCCAGCAGCCCCGGTCACGATTCAGGCACAGATACGCAGTATTTT. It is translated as CASSPGHDSGTDTQYF.

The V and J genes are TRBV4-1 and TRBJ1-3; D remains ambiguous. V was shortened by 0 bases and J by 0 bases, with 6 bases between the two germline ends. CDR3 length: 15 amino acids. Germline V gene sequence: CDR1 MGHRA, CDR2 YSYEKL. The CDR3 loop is CASSQDRASGNTIYF. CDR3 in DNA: TGCGCCAGCAGCCAAGATCGAGCCTCTGGAAACACCATATATTTT.

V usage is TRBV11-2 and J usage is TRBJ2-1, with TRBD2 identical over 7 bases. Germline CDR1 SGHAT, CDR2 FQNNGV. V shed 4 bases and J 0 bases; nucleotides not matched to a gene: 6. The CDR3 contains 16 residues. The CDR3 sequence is CASSYQRGTSYNEQFF. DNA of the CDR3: TGTGCCAGCAGCTACCAGCGGGGTACCTCCTACAATGAGCAGTTCTTC.

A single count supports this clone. CDR3 nucleotides: TGTGCCAGCAGTCCCTTAGCGGGGGGCTCCCCTCGCGAGCAGTACTTC. Amino acids: CASSPLAGGSPREQYF. The chain carries TRBV27 and TRBJ2-7; 10 bases are a match to TRBD2. The CDR3 has 16 amino acids. Germline trimming cut 5 bases from V and 6 bases from J; bases unmatched to any gene: 13. Germline loops: CDR1 MNHEY, CDR2 SMNVEV (reference sequence).

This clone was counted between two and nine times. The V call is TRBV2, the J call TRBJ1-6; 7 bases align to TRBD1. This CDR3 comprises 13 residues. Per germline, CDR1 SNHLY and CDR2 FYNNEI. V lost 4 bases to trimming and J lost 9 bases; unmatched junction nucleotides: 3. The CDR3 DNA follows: TGTGCCAGCAGTGGGGCAGGGGGTTCACCCCTCCACTTT. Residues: CASSGAGGSPLHF.

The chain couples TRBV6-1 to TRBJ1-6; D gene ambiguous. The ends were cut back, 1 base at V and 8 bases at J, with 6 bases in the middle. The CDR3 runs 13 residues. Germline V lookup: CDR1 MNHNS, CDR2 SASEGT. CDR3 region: CASSEVRDSPLHF. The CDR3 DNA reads TGTGCCAGCAGTGAAGTGCGGGATTCACCCCTCCACTTT.

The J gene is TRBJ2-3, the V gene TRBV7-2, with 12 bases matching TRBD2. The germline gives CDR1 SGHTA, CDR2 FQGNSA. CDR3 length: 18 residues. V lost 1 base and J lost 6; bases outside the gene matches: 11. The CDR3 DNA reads TGTGCCAGCAGCTTAGGCCCCCTGGCTAGCGGGGGGGAGGATACGCAGTATTTT. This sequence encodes CASSLGPLASGGEDTQYF.

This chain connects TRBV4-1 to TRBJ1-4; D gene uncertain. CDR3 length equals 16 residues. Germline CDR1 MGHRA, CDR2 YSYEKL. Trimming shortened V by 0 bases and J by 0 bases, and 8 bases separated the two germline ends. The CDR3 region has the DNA TGCGCCAGCAGCCAAGATTTGGGTTCAACTAATGAAAAACTGTTTTTT. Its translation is CASSQDLGSTNEKLFF.

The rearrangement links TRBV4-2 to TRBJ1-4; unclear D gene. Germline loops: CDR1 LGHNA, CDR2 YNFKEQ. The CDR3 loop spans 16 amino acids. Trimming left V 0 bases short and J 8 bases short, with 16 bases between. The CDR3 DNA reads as TGTGCCAGCAGCCAAGAGCTAGCCTCACTGGAGGAAAAACTGTTTTTT. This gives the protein CASSQELASLEEKLFF.

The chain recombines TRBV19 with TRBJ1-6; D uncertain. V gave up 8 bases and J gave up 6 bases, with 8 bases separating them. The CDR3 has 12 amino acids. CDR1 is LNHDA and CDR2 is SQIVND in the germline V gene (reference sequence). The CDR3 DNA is TGTGCCAGTTCAGGATCTAATTCACCCCTCCACTTT. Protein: CASSGSNSPLHF.

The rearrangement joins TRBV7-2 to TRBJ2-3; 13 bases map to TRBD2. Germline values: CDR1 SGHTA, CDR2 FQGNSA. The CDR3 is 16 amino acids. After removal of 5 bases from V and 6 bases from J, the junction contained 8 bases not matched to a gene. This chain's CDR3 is CASSTLAGGPWDTQYF. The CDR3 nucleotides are TGTGCCAGCAGCACACTAGCGGGGGGGCCATGGGATACGCAGTATTTT. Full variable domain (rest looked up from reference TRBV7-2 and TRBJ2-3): GAGVSQSPSNKVTEKGKDVELRCDPISGHTALYWYRQSLGQGLEFLIYFQGNSAPDKSGLPSDRFSAERTGGSVSTLTIQRTQQEDSAVYLCASSTLAGGPWDTQYFGPGTRLTVL.

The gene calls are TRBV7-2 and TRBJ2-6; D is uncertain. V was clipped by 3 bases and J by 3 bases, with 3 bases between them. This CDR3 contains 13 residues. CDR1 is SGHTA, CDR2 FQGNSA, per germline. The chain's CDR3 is CASSFFGANVLTF. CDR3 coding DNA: TGTGCCAGCAGCTTTTTTGGGGCCAACGTCCTGACTTTC.

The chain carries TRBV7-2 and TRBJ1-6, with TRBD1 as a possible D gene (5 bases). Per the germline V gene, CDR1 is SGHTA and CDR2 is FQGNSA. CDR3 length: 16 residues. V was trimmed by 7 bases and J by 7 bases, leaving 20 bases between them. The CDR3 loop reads CASTLSTWGNNSPLHF. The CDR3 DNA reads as TGTGCCAGCACCCTATCAACCTGGGGGAACAATTCACCCCTCCACTTT.

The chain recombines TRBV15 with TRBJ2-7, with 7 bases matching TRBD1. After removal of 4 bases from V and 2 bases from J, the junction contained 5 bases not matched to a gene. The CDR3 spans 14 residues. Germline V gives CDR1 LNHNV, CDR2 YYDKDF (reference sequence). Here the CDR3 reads CATSTRQGPYEQYF. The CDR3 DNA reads TGTGCCACCAGCACAAGACAGGGACCCTACGAGCAGTACTTC. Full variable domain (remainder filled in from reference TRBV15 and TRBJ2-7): DAMVIQNPRYQVTQFGKPVTLSCSQTLNHNVMYWYQQKSSQAPKLLFHYYDKDFNNEADTPDNFQSRRPNTSFCFLDIRSPGLGDTAMYLCATSTRQGPYEQYFGPGTRLTVT.

The CDR3 reads CASSRPYEQYF. The CDR3 DNA reads as TGTGCCAGCAGCCGACCCTACGAGCAGTACTTC. The chain couples TRBV14 to TRBJ2-7; no reliable D call. Per germline, CDR1 SGHDN and CDR2 FVKESK. V shed 4 bases and J shed 2 bases, with 3 bases lying between them. The CDR3 consists of 11 residues.

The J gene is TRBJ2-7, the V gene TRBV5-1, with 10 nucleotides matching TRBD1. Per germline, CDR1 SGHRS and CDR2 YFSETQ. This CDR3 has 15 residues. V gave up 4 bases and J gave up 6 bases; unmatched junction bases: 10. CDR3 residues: CASSQGQGDTSEQYF. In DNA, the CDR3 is TGCGCCAGCAGCCAAGGACAGGGGGATACTAGCGAGCAGTACTTC.

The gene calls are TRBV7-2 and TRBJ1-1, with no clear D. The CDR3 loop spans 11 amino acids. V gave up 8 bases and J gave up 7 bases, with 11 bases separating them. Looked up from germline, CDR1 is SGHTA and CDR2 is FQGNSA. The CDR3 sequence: CASARRSEAFF. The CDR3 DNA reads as TGTGCCAGCGCCCGACGGAGTGAAGCTTTCTTT.

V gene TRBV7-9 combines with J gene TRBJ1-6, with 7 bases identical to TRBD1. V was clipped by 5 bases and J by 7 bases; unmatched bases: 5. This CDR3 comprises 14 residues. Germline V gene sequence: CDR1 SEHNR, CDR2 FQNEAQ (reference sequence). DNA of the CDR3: TGTGCCAGCAGCCGGGACAGCCAAAATTCACCCCTCCACTTT. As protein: CASSRDSQNSPLHF. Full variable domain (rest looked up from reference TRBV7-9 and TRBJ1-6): DTGVSQNPRHKITKRGQNVTFRCDPISEHNRLYWYRQTLGQGPEFLTYFQNEAQLEKSRLLSDRFSAERPKGSFSTLEIQRTEQGDSAMYLCASSRDSQNSPLHFGNGTRLTVT.